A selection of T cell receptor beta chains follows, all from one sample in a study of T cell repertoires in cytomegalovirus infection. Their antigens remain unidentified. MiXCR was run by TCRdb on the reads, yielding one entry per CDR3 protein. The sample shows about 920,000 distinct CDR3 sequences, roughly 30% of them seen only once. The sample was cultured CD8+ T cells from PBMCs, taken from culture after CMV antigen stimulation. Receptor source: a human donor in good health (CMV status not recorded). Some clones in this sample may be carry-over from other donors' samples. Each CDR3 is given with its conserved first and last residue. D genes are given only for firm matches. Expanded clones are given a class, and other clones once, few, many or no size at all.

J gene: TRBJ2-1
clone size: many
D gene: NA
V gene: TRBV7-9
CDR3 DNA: TGTGCCAGCAGCTTACCCGGACAGTACAATGAGCAGTTCTTC
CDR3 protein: CASSLPGQYNEQFF

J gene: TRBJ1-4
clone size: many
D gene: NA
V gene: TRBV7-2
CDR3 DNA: TGTGCCAGCACCTCTATTTGGGGGAGGCTGTTTTTT
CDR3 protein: CASTSIWGRLFF

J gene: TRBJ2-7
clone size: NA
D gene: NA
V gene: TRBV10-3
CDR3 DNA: TGTGCCATCAGTGAGACCACCTACGAGCAGTACTTC
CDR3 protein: CAISETTYEQYF

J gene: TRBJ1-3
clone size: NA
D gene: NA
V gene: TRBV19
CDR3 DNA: TGTGCCAGTGACGACGACTCTGGAAACACCATATATTTT
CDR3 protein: CASDDDSGNTIYF

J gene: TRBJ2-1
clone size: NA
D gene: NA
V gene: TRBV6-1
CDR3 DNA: TGTGCCAGCAGTGAATTAGGTGGATGGCAGTTCTTC
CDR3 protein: CASSELGGWQFF

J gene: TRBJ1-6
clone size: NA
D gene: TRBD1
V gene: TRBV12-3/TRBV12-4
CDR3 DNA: TGTACCAGCAGCCTCCGGACAGGGGGTAATTCACCCCTCCACTTT
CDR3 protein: CTSSLRTGGNSPLHF

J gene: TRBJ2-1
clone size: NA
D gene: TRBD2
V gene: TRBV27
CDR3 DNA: TGTGCCAGCACCGACGGGGGGGCACATGAGCAGTTCTTC
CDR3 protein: CASTDGGAHEQFF

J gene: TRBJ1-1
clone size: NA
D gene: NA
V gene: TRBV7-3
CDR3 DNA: TGTACCAGCAGCCCTGGGACGGTTGAAGCTTTCTTT
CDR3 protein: CTSSPGTVEAFF

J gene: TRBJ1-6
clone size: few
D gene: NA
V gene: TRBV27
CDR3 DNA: TGTGCCAGCAGCCCCCCGGGGGCGAATAATTCACCCCTCCACTTT
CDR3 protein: CASSPPGANNSPLHF

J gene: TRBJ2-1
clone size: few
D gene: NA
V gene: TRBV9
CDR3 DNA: TGTGCCAGCAACTCTGGAGAAGGGCTGGATGAGCAGTTCTTC
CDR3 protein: CASNSGEGLDEQFF

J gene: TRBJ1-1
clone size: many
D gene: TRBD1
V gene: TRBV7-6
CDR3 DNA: TGTGCCAGCAGCCAGGGACAGGGAGGCACTGAAGCTTTCTTT
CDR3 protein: CASSQGQGGTEAFF

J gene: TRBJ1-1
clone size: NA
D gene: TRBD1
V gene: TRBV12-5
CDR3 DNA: TGTGCTAGTGGTTTTTTTATCCCGGACAGGGTAATATTGGGATTGAACACTGAAGCTTTCTTT
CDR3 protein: CASGFFIPDRVILGLNTEAFF

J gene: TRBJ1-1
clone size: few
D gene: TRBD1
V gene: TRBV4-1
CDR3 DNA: TGCGCCAGCAGCCCAGGGACAGGGGGCGAGTACACTGAAGCTTTCTTT
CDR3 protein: CASSPGTGGEYTEAFF

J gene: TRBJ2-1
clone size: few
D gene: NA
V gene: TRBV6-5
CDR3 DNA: TGTGCCAGCAGTTACAGGGCGGCGCGCTACAATGAGCAGTTCTTC
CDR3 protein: CASSYRAARYNEQFF

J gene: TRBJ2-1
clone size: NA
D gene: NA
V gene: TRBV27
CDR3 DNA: TGTGCCAACAGTTCGGTGGGGACCTACAATGAGCAGTTCTTC
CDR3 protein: CANSSVGTYNEQFF

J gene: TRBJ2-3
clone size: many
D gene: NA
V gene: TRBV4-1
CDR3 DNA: TGCGCCAGCAGCCAAGAGTCGAGCACAGATACGCAGTATTTT
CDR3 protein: CASSQESSTDTQYF

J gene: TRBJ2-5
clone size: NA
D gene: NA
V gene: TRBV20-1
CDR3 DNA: TGCAGTGCTCCGGCGGGGGCCCGAGAGACCCAGTACTTC
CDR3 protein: CSAPAGARETQYF

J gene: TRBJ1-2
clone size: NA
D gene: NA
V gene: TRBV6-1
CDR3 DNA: TGTGCCAGCAAAGGGACGGCGTTATATGGCTACACCTTC
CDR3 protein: CASKGTALYGYTF

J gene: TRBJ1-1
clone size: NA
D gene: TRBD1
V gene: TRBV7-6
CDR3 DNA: TGTGCCAGCAGCCTCAGGGGGCAGGACCTCATGAACACTGAAGCTTTCTTT
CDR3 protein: CASSLRGQDLMNTEAFF

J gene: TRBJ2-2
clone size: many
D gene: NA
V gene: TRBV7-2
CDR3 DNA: TGTGCCAGCAGCCGCGGACAACCCAACACCGGGGAGCTGTTTTTT
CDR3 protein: CASSRGQPNTGELFF

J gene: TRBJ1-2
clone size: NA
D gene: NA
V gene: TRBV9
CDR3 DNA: TGTGCCAGCAGCCCCGGGGGGAATCGAGGCTACACCTTC
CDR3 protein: CASSPGGNRGYTF

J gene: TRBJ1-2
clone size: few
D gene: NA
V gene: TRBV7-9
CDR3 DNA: TGTGCCAGCAGCCAGGTTTATGGCTACACCTTC
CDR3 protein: CASSQVYGYTF

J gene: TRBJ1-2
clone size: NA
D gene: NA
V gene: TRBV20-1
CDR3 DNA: TGCAGTGCGAGCAGCCAGGGGCCTAACTATGGCTACACCTTC
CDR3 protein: CSASSQGPNYGYTF

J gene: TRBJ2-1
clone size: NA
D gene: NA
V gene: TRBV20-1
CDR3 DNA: TGCAGTGCTAGTGAGGTAACGAATGAGCAGTTCTTC
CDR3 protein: CSASEVTNEQFF

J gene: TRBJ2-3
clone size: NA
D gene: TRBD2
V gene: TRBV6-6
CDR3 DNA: TGTGCCAGCAGTTACTCGGGTCGGGGGGGCCCTATCCTTCCAGATACGCAGTATTTT
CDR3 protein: CASSYSGRGGPILPDTQYF

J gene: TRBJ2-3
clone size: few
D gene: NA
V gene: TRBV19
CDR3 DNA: TGTGCCAGTATGACAGCTAGCACAGATACGCAGTATTTT
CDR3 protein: CASMTASTDTQYF

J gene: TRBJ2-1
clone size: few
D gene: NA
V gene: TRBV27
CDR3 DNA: TGTGCCAGCAGTCCCCATAGGGGGGGGTTCAATGAGCAGTTCTTC
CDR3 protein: CASSPHRGGFNEQFF

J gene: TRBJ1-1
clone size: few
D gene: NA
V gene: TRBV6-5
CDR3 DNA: TGTGCCAGCAGTTTCGGGGCGTTGGCTTTCTTT
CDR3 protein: CASSFGALAFF

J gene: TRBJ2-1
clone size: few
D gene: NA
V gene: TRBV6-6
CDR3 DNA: TGTGCCAGCAGTTACCCGGAGAGGGGGGGCAAAAATGAGCAGTTCTTC
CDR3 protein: CASSYPERGGKNEQFF

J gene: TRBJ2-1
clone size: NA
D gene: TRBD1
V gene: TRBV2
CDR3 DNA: TGTGCCACCACGGACAGGGTCTACAATGAGCAGTTCTTC
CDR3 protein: CATTDRVYNEQFF

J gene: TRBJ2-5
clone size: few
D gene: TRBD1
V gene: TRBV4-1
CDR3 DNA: TGCGCCAGCAGCCCGGGACAGAAAATCGGGGAGACCCAGTACTTC
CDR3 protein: CASSPGQKIGETQYF

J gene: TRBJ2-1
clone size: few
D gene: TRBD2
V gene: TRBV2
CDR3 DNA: TGTGCCAGCAGTGAACTACTAGCGGGGTGGGATGAGCAGTTCTTC
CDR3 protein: CASSELLAGWDEQFF

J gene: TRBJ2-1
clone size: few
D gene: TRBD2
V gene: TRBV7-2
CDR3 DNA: TGTGCCAGCAGCTTAAATCGGGCGGGGGGGAGCTCCTACAATGAGCAGTTCTTC
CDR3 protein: CASSLNRAGGSSYNEQFF

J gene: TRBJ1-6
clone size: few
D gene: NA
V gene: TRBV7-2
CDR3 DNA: TGTGCCAGCAGCCCTGACAAGGGGGCCCTCCACTTT
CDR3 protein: CASSPDKGALHF

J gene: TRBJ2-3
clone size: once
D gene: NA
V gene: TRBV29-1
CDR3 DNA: TGCAGCGTCGGAGGCGGATGGGATACGCAGTATTTT
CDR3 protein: CSVGGGWDTQYF

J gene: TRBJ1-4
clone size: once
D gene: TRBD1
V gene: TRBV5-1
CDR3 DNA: TGCGCCAGCAGTGACAGGGTGAGCGAAAAACTGTTTTTT
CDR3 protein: CASSDRVSEKLFF

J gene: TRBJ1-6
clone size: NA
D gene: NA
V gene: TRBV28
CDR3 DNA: TGTGCCAGCAGTACCGGGACCTCATATAATTCACCCCTCCACTTT
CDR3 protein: CASSTGTSYNSPLHF

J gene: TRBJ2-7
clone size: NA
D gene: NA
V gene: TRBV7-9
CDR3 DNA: TGTGCCAGCAGTTACAAACACTCCTACGAGCAGTACTTC
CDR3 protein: CASSYKHSYEQYF

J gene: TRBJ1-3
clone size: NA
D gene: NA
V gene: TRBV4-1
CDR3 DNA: TGTGCCAGCAGCCAGGAACCCTGGGACCGAAGCTCTGGAAACACCATATATTTT
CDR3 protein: CASSQEPWDRSSGNTIYF

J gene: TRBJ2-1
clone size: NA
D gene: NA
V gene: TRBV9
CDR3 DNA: TGTGCCAGCAGTACAGGGTCGGCCAATGAGCAGTTCTTC
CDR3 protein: CASSTGSANEQFF

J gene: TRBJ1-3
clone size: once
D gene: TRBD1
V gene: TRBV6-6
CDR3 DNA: TGTGCCAGCAGTTACGCACCCTGGGACAGCACTTCCAGCTCTGGAAACACCATATATTTT
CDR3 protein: CASSYAPWDSTSSSGNTIYF

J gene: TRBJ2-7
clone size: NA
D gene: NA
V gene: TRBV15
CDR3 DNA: TGTGCCACCAGCGGACGACAGAACTACGAGCAGTACTTC
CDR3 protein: CATSGRQNYEQYF

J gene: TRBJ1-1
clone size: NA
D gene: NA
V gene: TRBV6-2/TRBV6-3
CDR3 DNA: TGTGCCACCGGAGGTTTGGTTGGACACCAGAACACTGAAGCTTTCTTT
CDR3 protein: CATGGLVGHQNTEAFF

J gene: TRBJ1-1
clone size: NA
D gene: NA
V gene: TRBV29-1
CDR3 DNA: TGCAGCGTTGTGGGTTCAGAGGCTTTCTTT
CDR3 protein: CSVVGSEAFF

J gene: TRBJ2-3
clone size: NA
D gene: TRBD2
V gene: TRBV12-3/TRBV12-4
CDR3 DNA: TGTGCCAGCAGTTTTTCCATAGCGGGGGGGTTAGATACGCAGTATTTT
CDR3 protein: CASSFSIAGGLDTQYF

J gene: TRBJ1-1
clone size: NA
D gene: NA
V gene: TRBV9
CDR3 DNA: TGTGCCAGCAGCGTAGACCCGGGGGTGAACACTGAAGCTTTCTTT
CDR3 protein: CASSVDPGVNTEAFF

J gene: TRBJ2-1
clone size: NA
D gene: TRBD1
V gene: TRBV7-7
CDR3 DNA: TGTGCTAGCAGCACCGGACAGGGGCCAGGCTATGAGCAGTTCTTC
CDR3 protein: CASSTGQGPGYEQFF

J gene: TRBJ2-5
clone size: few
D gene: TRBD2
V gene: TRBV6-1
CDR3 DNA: TGTGCCAGCAGTGAAAGCAGGACTAGCGGGGCCGGGGAGACCCAGTACTTC
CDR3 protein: CASSESRTSGAGETQYF

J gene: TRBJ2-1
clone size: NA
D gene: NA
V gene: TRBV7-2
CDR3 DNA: TGTGCCAGCAGCTCCGGACATCAGAATGAGCAGTTCTTC
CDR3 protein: CASSSGHQNEQFF